Each of the 8 T cell receptor beta chains below was sequenced from the same sample in a study of blood T cells in healthy people across ages. Using a J-beta primer mix together with a sample-barcoded 5' primer, a second PCR was run for roughly 6 to 12 cycles. TCRdb re-analysed the 5' RACE reads in MiXCR, keeping a single row per CDR3 protein. The sample has roughly 1,700,000 distinct CDR3 sequences, 28% seen once; the top ten hold 7.7%. Sequencing was done on a sample of blood. The source of these receptors is a woman aged 25 to 39 in good health.

V and J are TRBV6-6 and TRBJ2-7, with 9 bases matching TRBD2. V dropped 7 bases and J dropped 4; count of bases not matched to a gene: 8. Germline assignment: CDR1 MNHNY and CDR2 SVGAGI (reference sequence). CDR3 length: 14 amino acids. The CDR3 bases are TGTGCCAGCACCTACGGGGCGGGGGGGTACGAGCAGTACTTC. This gives the protein CASTYGAGGYEQYF.

With respect to this clonotype: At one boundary the junction diverges from the germline segment, which might be a read error. V gene TRBV15 combines with J gene TRBJ2-1; 14 bases line up with TRBD2. The CDR3 sequence is 17 residues long. Germline assignment: CDR1 LNHNV and CDR2 YYDKDF (reference sequence). CDR3 DNA: TGTGCCACCGGCAGAGAGAGGACTAGCGGGAGGTCAAATGAGCAGTTCTTC. Protein sequence: CATGRERTSGRSNEQFF.

The chain carries TRBV20-1 and TRBJ1-6; TRBD1 might be the D (6 bases). Per the germline V gene, CDR1 is DFQATT and CDR2 is SNEGSKA (reference sequence). The ends were cut back, 2 bases at V and 4 bases at J, with 15 bases in the middle. This CDR3 region has 16 residues. Here the CDR3 reads CSARPGDRGYNSPLHF. DNA of the CDR3: TGCAGTGCTAGACCCGGGGATAGGGGGTATAATTCACCCCTCCACTTT.

At least ten counts were recorded for this clonotype. In DNA form, the CDR3 reads TGCGCCAGCAGCTCGACAGGGGCGAGGGAGACCCAGTACTTC. Translated, it gives CASSSTGARETQYF. The J gene is TRBJ2-5, the V gene TRBV5-1; 8 bases align to TRBD1. The CDR3 loop spans 14 amino acids. The V segment lost 3 bases and the J segment 5 bases; nucleotides outside the gene matches: 6. CDR1 and CDR2 from the germline V gene are SGHRS and YFSETQ.

This clonotype was seen only once. Just one base apart from a much larger clone, this may be a read error. This sequence joins TRBV29-1 and TRBJ2-1, with D tentatively TRBD2 (7 bases). CDR1 is SQVTM, CDR2 ANQGSEA, per germline. There are 11 residues in the CDR3. The chain's CDR3 is CNVGGGDEQFF. In DNA form, the CDR3 reads TGCAACGTTGGGGGGGGCGATGAGCAGTTCTTC.

The V call is TRBV20-1, the J call TRBJ1-1; D possibly corresponds to TRBD1 (5 bases). The CDR3 totals 14 residues. The germline gives CDR1 DFQATT, CDR2 SNEGSKA (reference sequence). With 5 bases removed from V and 2 bases from J, the gap between germline ends came to 15 bases. CDR3 region: CSAAQDGGNTEAFF. In DNA, the CDR3 is TGCAGTGCTGCCCAGGATGGGGGAAACACTGAAGCTTTCTTT.

The V and J genes are TRBV5-1 and TRBJ2-5, with 7 bases matching TRBD2. CDR1 is SGHRS, CDR2 YFSETQ, per germline. The trim removed 3 bases at V and 1 base at J, leaving 9 bases unmatched. CDR3 length equals 16 residues. The CDR3 sequence: CASSSQRGGPQETQYF. The CDR3 coding sequence is TGCGCCAGCAGCTCCCAACGGGGAGGGCCCCAAGAGACCCAGTACTTC.

The V call is TRBV6-1, the J call TRBJ2-1, with a weak D call TRBD1 (6 bases). The CDR3 contains 14 residues. V was pared by 4 bases and J by 7 bases, with 14 bases between. Per the germline V gene, CDR1 is MNHNS and CDR2 is SASEGT. The CDR3: CASSGSVQGNEQFF. CDR3 bases: TGTGCCAGCAGTGGCTCCGTACAGGGTAATGAGCAGTTCTTC.